Listed here are 8 T cell receptor beta chains from one sample, sequenced in a study of CD8+CD57+ T cells in acquired aplastic anemia. Patients included in sequencing had previously demonstrated CD8+CD57+ cell expansion by flow cytometry. Genomic DNA provided the template from which TCR beta VDJ and CDR3 profiles were obtained. One entry per CDR3 protein results from TCRdb running MiXCR on the reads. The sample carries 300,000 or so distinct CDR3 sequences, approximately 57% recorded once. Sequenced material: sorted CD4+, CD8+, or CD8+CD57+ T cells (not recorded which) from PBMCs. Receptor source: a human donor with aplastic anemia.

The chain is built from TRBV7-2 and TRBJ2-7; 9 bases align to TRBD1. V was clipped by 5 bases and J by 4 bases; unmatched bases: 9. CDR1 is SGHTA and CDR2 is FQGNSA in the germline V gene. This CDR3 region has 15 residues. The CDR3 bases are TGTGCCAGCAGCACCCCGGGACAGGGCGCTTACGAGCAGTACTTC. This translates into CASSTPGQGAYEQYF.

This clonotype appeared a single time. The V gene is TRBV7-9, the J gene TRBJ1-2, with no clear D. The CDR3 runs 14 residues. Germline CDR1 reads SEHNR; CDR2 reads FQNEAQ (reference sequence). Trimming left V 5 bases short and J 5 bases short, with 15 bases between. The CDR3 is CASSLEGSLYGYTF. CDR3 DNA sequence: TGTGCCAGCAGCCTTGAGGGCTCTCTTTATGGCTACACCTTC. Combining the CDR3 with reference TRBV7-9 and TRBJ1-2 gives the whole variable domain DTGVSQNPRHKITKRGQNVTFRCDPISEHNRLYWYRQTLGQGPEFLTYFQNEAQLEKSRLLSDRFSAERPKGSFSTLEIQRTEQGDSAMYLCASSLEGSLYGYTFGSGTRLTVV.

The gene calls are TRBV7-6 and TRBJ1-2; TRBD1 aligns across 11 bases. This CDR3 has 15 residues. V shed 3 bases and J 4 bases; nucleotides not matched to a gene: 4. Germline CDR1 reads SGHVS; CDR2 reads FNYEAQ. CDR3 nucleotides: TGTGCCAGCAGCTTGGGGACAGGGGGTACCTATGGCTACACCTTC. Its translation is CASSLGTGGTYGYTF. The full variable domain, its missing parts supplied by reference TRBV7-6 and TRBJ1-2, is GAGVSQSPRYKVTKRGQDVALRCDPISGHVSLYWYRQALGQGPEFLTYFNYEAQQDKSGLPNDRFSAERPEGSISTLTIQRTEQRDSAMYRCASSLGTGGTYGYTFGSGTRLTVV.

The CDR3 coding sequence is TGTGCCAGTAGTGCTGCGCAGGGCAACTATGGCTACACCTTC. Its protein is CASSAAQGNYGYTF. The V call is TRBV19, the J call TRBJ1-2, with D perhaps matching TRBD1 (5 bases). CDR3 size: 14 residues. Trimming pared 5 bases from V and 2 bases from J, leaving 12 bases between. Germline V gene sequence: CDR1 LNHDA, CDR2 SQIVND (reference sequence).

This clonotype was counted only a few times. This chain joins TRBV20-1 and TRBJ2-5; D ambiguous. Germline CDR1 DFQATT, CDR2 SNEGSKA (reference sequence). The CDR3 consists of 11 residues. V lost 7 bases and J 7 bases, leaving 13 bases between the germline ends. The CDR3 spells CSEDGRGTQYF. CDR3 nucleotide sequence: TGCAGTGAGGACGGCCGTGGGACCCAGTACTTC.

This clonotype was seen a handful of times. The V gene is TRBV7-8, the J gene TRBJ1-1, with D possibly being TRBD1 (5 bases). The length of the CDR3 is 15 residues. Between the trimmed V and J ends, which lost 5 bases and 0 bases, there was a span of 13 bases. CDR1 is SGHVS, CDR2 FQNEAQ, per germline. The CDR3 protein is CASSPTDSLNTEAFF. CDR3 nucleotides: TGTGCCAGCAGCCCTACCGACAGCCTGAACACTGAAGCTTTCTTT.

This clonotype was counted a few times. The J gene is TRBJ2-7, the V gene TRBV20-1, with D unresolved. Trimming removed 3 bases at V and 2 bases at J, with 8 bases between. The CDR3 extends over 12 amino acids. The germline CDR1 and CDR2 sequences are DFQATT and SNEGSKA (reference sequence). This CDR3 reads CSASGLAYEQYF. The CDR3, as DNA: TGCAGTGCTAGCGGGTTAGCCTACGAGCAGTACTTC.

The CDR3 region has the DNA TGTGCCAGCAGTGAAGCCCGGACAGACTACTCTGGGGCCAACGTCCTGACTTTC. Its protein product is CASSEARTDYSGANVLTF. This chain joins TRBV2 and TRBJ2-6, with D perhaps matching TRBD1 (6 bases). The CDR3 covers 18 residues. V was cut by 0 bases and J by 0 bases, with 12 bases left in between. Per germline, CDR1 SNHLY and CDR2 FYNNEI.